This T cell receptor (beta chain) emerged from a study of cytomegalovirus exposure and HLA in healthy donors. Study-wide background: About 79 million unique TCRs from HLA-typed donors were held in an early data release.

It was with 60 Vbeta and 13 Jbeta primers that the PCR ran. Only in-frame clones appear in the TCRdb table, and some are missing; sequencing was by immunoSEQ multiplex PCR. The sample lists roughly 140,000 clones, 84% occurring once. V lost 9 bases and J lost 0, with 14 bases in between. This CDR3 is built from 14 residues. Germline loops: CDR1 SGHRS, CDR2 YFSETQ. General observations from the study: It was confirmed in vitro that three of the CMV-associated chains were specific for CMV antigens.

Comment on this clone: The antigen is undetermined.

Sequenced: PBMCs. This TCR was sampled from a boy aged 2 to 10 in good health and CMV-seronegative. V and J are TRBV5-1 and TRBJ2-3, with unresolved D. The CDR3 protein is CATGPVQSTDTQYF. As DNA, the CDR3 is TGCGCCACGGGTCCAGTGCAGAGCACAGATACGCAGTATTTT.